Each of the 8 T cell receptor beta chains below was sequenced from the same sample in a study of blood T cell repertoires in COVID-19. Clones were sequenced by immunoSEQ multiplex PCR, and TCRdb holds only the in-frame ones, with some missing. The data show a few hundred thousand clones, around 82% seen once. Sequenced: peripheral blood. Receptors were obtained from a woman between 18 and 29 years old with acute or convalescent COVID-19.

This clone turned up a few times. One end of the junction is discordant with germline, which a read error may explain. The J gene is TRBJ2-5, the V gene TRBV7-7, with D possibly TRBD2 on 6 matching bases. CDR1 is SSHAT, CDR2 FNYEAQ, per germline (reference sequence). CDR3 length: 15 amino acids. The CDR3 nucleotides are TGTGCTAGCAGCGTGGGTTCGGGAGAGTTGGTGACCCAGTACTTC. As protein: CASSVGSGELVTQYF.

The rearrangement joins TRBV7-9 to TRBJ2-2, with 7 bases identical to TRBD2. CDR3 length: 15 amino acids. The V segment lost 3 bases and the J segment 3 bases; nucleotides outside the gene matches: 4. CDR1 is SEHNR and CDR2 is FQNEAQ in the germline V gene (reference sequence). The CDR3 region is CASSFQGGYTGELFF. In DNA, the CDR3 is TGTGCCAGCAGCTTCCAGGGAGGGTACACCGGGGAGCTGTTTTTT.

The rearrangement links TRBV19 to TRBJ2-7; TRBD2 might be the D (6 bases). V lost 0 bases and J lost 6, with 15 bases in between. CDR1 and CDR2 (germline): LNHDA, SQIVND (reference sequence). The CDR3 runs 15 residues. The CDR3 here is CASSIDPGSYREQYF. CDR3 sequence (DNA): TGTGCCAGTAGTATAGATCCCGGGAGCTATCGCGAGCAGTACTTC.

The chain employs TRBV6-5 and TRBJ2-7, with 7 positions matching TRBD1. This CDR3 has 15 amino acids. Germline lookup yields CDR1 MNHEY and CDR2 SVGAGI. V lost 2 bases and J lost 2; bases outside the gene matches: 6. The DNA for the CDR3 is TGTGCCAGCAGTTACGGGGACAGCGACACCTACGAGCAGTACTTC. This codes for CASSYGDSDTYEQYF.

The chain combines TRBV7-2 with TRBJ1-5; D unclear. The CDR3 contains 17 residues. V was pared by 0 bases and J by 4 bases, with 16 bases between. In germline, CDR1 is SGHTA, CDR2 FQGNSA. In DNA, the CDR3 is TGTGCCAGCAGCTTAGCGCATGGATACGGGATGAATCAGCCCCAGCATTTT. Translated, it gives CASSLAHGYGMNQPQHF.

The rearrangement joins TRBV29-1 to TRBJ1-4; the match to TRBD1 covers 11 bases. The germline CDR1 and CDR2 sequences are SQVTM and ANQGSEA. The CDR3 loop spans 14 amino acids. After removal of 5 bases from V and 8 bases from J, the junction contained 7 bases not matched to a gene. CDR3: CSVTGQGAREKLFF. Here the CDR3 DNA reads TGCAGCGTTACAGGACAGGGGGCTAGGGAAAAACTGTTTTTT. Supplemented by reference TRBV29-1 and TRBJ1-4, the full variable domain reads SAVISQKPSRDICQRGTSLTIQCQVDSQVTMMFWYRQQPGQSLTLIATANQGSEATYESGFVIDKFPISRPNLTFSTLTVSNMSPEDSSIYLCSVTGQGAREKLFFGSGTQLSVL.

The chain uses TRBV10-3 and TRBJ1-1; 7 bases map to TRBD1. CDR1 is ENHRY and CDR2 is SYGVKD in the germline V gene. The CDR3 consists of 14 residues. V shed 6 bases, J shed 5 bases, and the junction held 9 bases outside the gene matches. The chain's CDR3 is CAISLQGQRTEAFF. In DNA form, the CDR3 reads TGTGCCATCAGCCTACAGGGGCAGAGGACTGAAGCTTTCTTT.

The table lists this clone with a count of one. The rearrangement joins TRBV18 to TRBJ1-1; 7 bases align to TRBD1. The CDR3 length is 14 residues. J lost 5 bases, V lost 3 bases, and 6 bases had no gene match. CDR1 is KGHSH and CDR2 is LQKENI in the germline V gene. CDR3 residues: CASSPVTGQTEAFF. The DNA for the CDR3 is TGTGCCAGCTCACCTGTGACAGGGCAAACTGAAGCTTTCTTT.